The 17 T cell receptor beta chains given below trace back to one sample, sequenced in a study of CD4+ T cells in melanoma. The assay was immunoSEQ multiplex PCR, and TCRdb's table has in-frame clones only and misses some. The sample records almost 15,000 clones, around 80% being singletons. Sequenced sample: cells from a culture (not recorded whether cultured in vitro). The receptors were sampled from a human donor with melanoma.

This chain uses TRBV5-4 with TRBJ1-2; D uncertain. Deletions cut 0 bases from V and 1 base from J, with 4 bases between. Germline lookup yields CDR1 SGHNT and CDR2 YYREEE (reference sequence). This CDR3 is built from 13 residues. CDR3 loop: CASSLDGNYGYTF. Written as DNA, the CDR3 is TGTGCCAGCAGCTTGGACGGTAACTATGGCTACACCTTC.

The V call is TRBV5-5, the J call TRBJ2-6, with unresolved D. The germline V gene encodes CDR1 SGHKS and CDR2 YYEKEE (reference sequence). Trimming stripped 0 bases from V and 1 base from J, with 11 bases between. The CDR3 runs 17 residues. This chain's CDR3 is CASSLAFLQSGANVLTF. The CDR3 bases are TGTGCCAGCAGCTTGGCCTTTCTGCAGTCTGGGGCCAACGTCCTGACTTTC.

The chain couples TRBV7-2 to TRBJ1-3; D unresolved. CDR3 size: 13 residues. Between the trimmed V and J ends, which lost 7 bases and 4 bases, there was a span of 11 bases. The germline gives CDR1 SGHTA, CDR2 FQGNSA. The CDR3 here is CASTPTPGNTIYF. CDR3 DNA: TGTGCCAGCACCCCGACCCCGGGAAACACCATATATTTT. The entire variable domain, with the rest obtained from reference TRBV7-2 and TRBJ1-3, is as follows: GAGVSQSPSNKVTEKGKDVELRCDPISGHTALYWYRQSLGQGLEFLIYFQGNSAPDKSGLPSDRFSAERTGGSVSTLTIQRTQQEDSAVYLCASTPTPGNTIYFGEGSWLTVV.

V gene TRBV30 combines with J gene TRBJ2-1; unclear D gene. Germline V gene data show CDR1 as GTSNPN and CDR2 as SVGIG (reference sequence). V lost 0 bases and J 11 bases, leaving 11 bases between the germline ends. The CDR3 contains 12 residues. The CDR3 sequence: CAWSVSRGQQFF. The DNA of the CDR3 is TGTGCCTGGAGTGTATCCAGAGGACAGCAGTTCTTC.

This clone turned up a few times. The CDR3 spells CASSRWRGTAGNTIYF. As DNA, the CDR3 is TGTGCCAGCAGCCGATGGCGCGGGACAGCTGGAAACACCATATATTTT. The chain couples TRBV7-2 to TRBJ1-3; TRBD1 matches 7 bases. Germline-derived CDR1 and CDR2 are SGHTA and FQGNSA. The CDR3 consists of 16 residues. After removal of 5 bases from V and 2 bases from J, the junction contained 9 bases not matched to a gene. Variable domain in full (rest from reference TRBV7-2 and TRBJ1-3): GAGVSQSPSNKVTEKGKDVELRCDPISGHTALYWYRQSLGQGLEFLIYFQGNSAPDKSGLPSDRFSAERTGGSVSTLTIQRTQQEDSAVYLCASSRWRGTAGNTIYFGEGSWLTVV.

The CDR3 DNA reads as TGTGCCAGCAGCGAGAAGGGGGCTGGGACTGAAGCTTTCTTT. This sequence encodes CASSEKGAGTEAFF. The chain links TRBV6-4 to TRBJ1-1; TRBD1 matches 7 bases. Germline V CDR1 and CDR2: MRHNA, SNTAGT. The ends lost 6 bases at V and 5 bases at J; junction bases unmatched: 9. The CDR3 runs 14 residues.

This chain uses TRBV2 with TRBJ2-1, with 8 bases aligning to TRBD2. This CDR3 comprises 13 residues. V dropped 4 bases and J dropped 8; count of bases not matched to a gene: 4. CDR1 and CDR2 (germline): SNHLY, FYNNEI. CDR3: CASSGGLVYEQFF. The CDR3 nucleotides are TGTGCCAGCAGTGGGGGACTAGTGTATGAGCAGTTCTTC.

The CDR3 sequence is CASSPGKHRAPETQYF. The CDR3 DNA sequence: TGCGCCAGCAGCCCAGGGAAACACAGGGCTCCGGAGACCCAGTACTTC. The chain employs TRBV5-1 and TRBJ2-5; D may be TRBD1 (6 bases). V gave up 4 bases and J gave up 5 bases, with 21 bases separating them. The CDR3 length is 16 residues. In germline, CDR1 is SGHRS, CDR2 YFSETQ.

This chain connects TRBV11-2 to TRBJ1-6; possibly TRBD1 for D (5 bases). Germline loops: CDR1 SGHAT, CDR2 FQNNGV. Trimming removed 5 bases at V and 8 bases at J, with 16 bases between. This CDR3 has 15 amino acids. CDR3 sequence: CASSTRDGFHSPLHF. The CDR3 coding sequence is TGTGCCAGCAGCACCCGGGACGGCTTTCATTCACCCCTCCACTTT.

The chain uses TRBV6-5 and TRBJ2-1, with 10 bases matching TRBD1. The germline V gene encodes CDR1 MNHEY and CDR2 SVGAGI. The CDR3 length is 15 residues. The V and J ends lost 6 bases and 5 bases, in that order; junction bases with no gene match: 7. Here the CDR3 DNA reads TGTGCCAGCAGAGAGCGGACAGGGGGTGACAATGAGCAGTTCTTC. The encoded protein is CASRERTGGDNEQFF.

The sample holds a few counts of this clone. The chain is built from TRBV6-1 and TRBJ1-3; the D is unclear. Trimming removed 6 bases from V and 6 bases from J, with 15 bases in between. This CDR3 region has 14 residues. Germline CDR1 reads MNHNS; CDR2 reads SASEGT. CDR3 sequence (DNA): TGTGCCAGCAGATCCGCGGGTTTGCCAAACACCATATATTTT. Amino acids: CASRSAGLPNTIYF.

J is TRBJ2-3 and V is TRBV4-1; D perhaps matches TRBD2 (5 bases). V was shortened by 0 bases and J by 6 bases, with 19 bases between the two germline ends. Germline V CDR1 and CDR2: MGHRA, YSYEKL. This CDR3 spans 17 amino acids. The CDR3 loop is CASSQESLSGFGDTQYF. CDR3 DNA sequence: TGCGCCAGCAGCCAAGAATCACTCTCGGGGTTTGGGGATACGCAGTATTTT.

This clone was picked up one time. The V gene is TRBV2, the J gene TRBJ2-7; weak D call: TRBD2 (6 bases). Trimming removed 5 bases from V and 2 bases from J, with 13 bases in between. The CDR3 extends over 14 amino acids. CDR1 SNHLY and CDR2 FYNNEI come from the germline V gene. The CDR3 is CASSRQLATYEQYF. CDR3 nucleotides: TGTGCCAGCAGTCGACAACTAGCTACCTACGAGCAGTACTTC.

This clone was observed once. The chain carries TRBV6-1 and TRBJ1-1; possibly TRBD1 for D (5 bases). Trimming took off 6 bases at V and 3 bases at J, with 14 bases between the two ends. Germline loops: CDR1 MNHNS, CDR2 SASEGT. This CDR3 is 14 amino acids long. DNA for the CDR3: TGTGCCAGCAGGGAACCGGGACTTTACACTGAAGCTTTCTTT. Amino acid sequence: CASREPGLYTEAFF.

The rearrangement links TRBV7-9 to TRBJ1-6; no reliable D call. The germline gives CDR1 SEHNR, CDR2 FQNEAQ (reference sequence). This CDR3 is built from 15 residues. The V and J ends lost 3 bases and 5 bases respectively, with 11 bases between them. The CDR3 spells CASSLGFRDNSPLHF. The CDR3 DNA sequence: TGTGCCAGCAGCTTGGGGTTTCGGGATAATTCACCCCTCCACTTT.

This clone showed up just once. The rearrangement uses TRBV7-2 and TRBJ2-7; TRBD1 or TRBD2 may be the D gene (7 bases each). V shed 2 bases and J shed 2 bases, with 13 bases lying between them. The CDR3 is made up of 15 amino acids. From germline, CDR1 is SGHTA and CDR2 FQGNSA. CDR3 nucleotide sequence: TGTGCCAGCAGCTTACTCCCAGGGGGGGCCTACGAGCAGTACTTC. It codes for CASSLLPGGAYEQYF.

V gene TRBV5-1 combines with J gene TRBJ1-4; TRBD1 matches 9 bases. The ends lost 4 bases at V and 8 bases at J; junction bases unmatched: 6. The CDR3 length is 14 residues. The germline gives CDR1 SGHRS, CDR2 YFSETQ. CDR3 region: CASSRTGVGEKLFF. The CDR3 DNA follows: TGCGCCAGCAGCCGGACAGGGGTTGGGGAAAAACTGTTTTTT.